Listed below are T cell receptor beta chains from one sample, sequenced in a study of T cells in Graves' hyperthyroidism and ophthalmopathy. MiXCR, run by TCRdb on the multiplex PCR reads, gives a single entry per CDR3 protein. The sample consists of 40,000 or so distinct CDR3 sequences, approximately 50% of them appearing once. Sequencing used blood. The receptors were gathered from a woman aged 50 to 60 with Graves' hyperthyroidism that later progressed to Graves' ophthalmopathy. The CDR3 runs from the conserved cysteine through the conserved F or W. A D gene is named only where the DNA matches it firmly. Clone size is stated in some rows and not others, as once, few, many or a class when expanded.

>TRBJ1-5|TRBV2|-|-
TGTGCCAGCAAGCGAGACGTGAGTCAGCCCCAGCATTTC
CASKRDVSQPQHF
>TRBJ2-1|TRBV11-1|-|TRBD2
TGTGCCAGCAGCTTAGAAGCGGGAGGGCCATATGAGCAGTTCTTC
CASSLEAGGPYEQFF
>TRBJ1-1|TRBV20-1|-|-
TGCAGTGCTAGAGGGACCTCTGAAGCTTTCTTT
CSARGTSEAFF
>TRBJ1-6|TRBV7-8|medium-sized|-
TGTGCCAGCAGCTTAGGGGCTAATTCACCCCTCCACTTT
CASSLGANSPLHF
>TRBJ2-5|TRBV4-2|many|TRBD2
TGTGCCAGCAGCCAGGGGACTAGCGGGAGAGGGGGAGAGACCCAGTACTTC
CASSQGTSGRGGETQYF
>TRBJ1-4|TRBV6-5|many|-
TGTGCCAGCAGTTACTCGTCAAGGGCGACTAATGAAAAACTGTTTTTT
CASSYSSRATNEKLFF
>TRBJ2-3|TRBV7-9|-|-
TGTGCCAGCAGCTTCGGGGACTTGACAGATACGCAGTATTTT
CASSFGDLTDTQYF
>TRBJ2-1|TRBV12-3/TRBV12-4|-|-
TGTGCCAGCAGGGCGAGGGGCTCTGGGGCCAATGAGCAGTTCTTC
CASRARGSGANEQFF
>TRBJ1-3|TRBV5-4|-|-
TGTGCCAGCAGCGGGGGGCTTTACGGAAACACCATATATTTT
CASSGGLYGNTIYF
>TRBJ1-2|TRBV2|medium-sized|-
TGTGCCAGCAGGTACGGTAACTATGGCTACACCTTC
CASRYGNYGYTF
>TRBJ2-3|TRBV2|-|-
TGTGCCAGCACAGACGGGACTCAACTTCAGGGTACGCAGTATTTT
CASTDGTQLQGTQYF
>TRBJ2-1|TRBV20-1|many|-
TGCAGTGCTAGAGATTCACTTAAGAGGCATGAGCAGTTCTTC
CSARDSLKRHEQFF
>TRBJ1-2|TRBV27|few|TRBD1
TGTGCCAGCAATGTTAGAGGGGGCCTGGACTATGGCTACACCTTC
CASNVRGGLDYGYTF
>TRBJ2-5|TRBV7-3|once|TRBD2
TGTGCCAGCAGCCTACTAGCGGGAGGGAATCACCAAGAGACCCAGTACTTC
CASSLLAGGNHQETQYF
>TRBJ2-3|TRBV7-4|-|TRBD2
TGTGCCAGCGGGCCTAGCGGGGCGAGCACAGATACGCAGTATTTT
CASGPSGASTDTQYF
>TRBJ1-5|TRBV12-3/TRBV12-4|medium-sized|TRBD1
TGTGCCAGCAATACAGGGGATCAGCCCCAGCATTTT
CASNTGDQPQHF
>TRBJ1-1|TRBV6-2/TRBV6-3|-|-
TGTGCCAGCAGTGGACCCGGGGAGGCCCTGAACACTGAAGCTTTCTTT
CASSGPGEALNTEAFF
>TRBJ2-3|TRBV20-1|few|-
TGCAGTGCCTCGTCCCCGGACAGCTTCTACAATGAGCAGTATTTT
CSASSPDSFYNEQYF
>TRBJ1-4|TRBV4-1|many|-
TGCGCCAGCAACCAAGAGCCACAGCAAGTCCTAGGTGAAAAACTGTTTTTT
CASNQEPQQVLGEKLFF
>TRBJ2-3|TRBV11-3|many|-
TGTGCCAGCAGCTTAGGGTGGGATTTCCCAGATACGCAGTATTTT
CASSLGWDFPDTQYF
>TRBJ1-2|TRBV7-9|medium-sized|-
TGTGCCAGCAGCTCGGACTATGGCTACACCTTC
CASSSDYGYTF
>TRBJ1-1|TRBV29-1|-|-
TGCAGCGTTGACTCCGGGCAAGGGTCTTTCTTT
CSVDSGQGSFF
>TRBJ1-6|TRBV20-1|-|-
TGCAGTGCTAGAGTATCGGCGTATTCACCCCTCCACTTT
CSARVSAYSPLHF
>TRBJ1-2|TRBV12-3/TRBV12-4|many|-
TGTGCCAGCAGTCCACCCACAGGGACCCGGGGGTATGGCTACACCTTC
CASSPPTGTRGYGYTF
>TRBJ2-7|TRBV4-1|-|-
TGCGCCAGCAGCCAAGATAGCGGCAACCAGAGATACTACGAGCAGTACTTC
CASSQDSGNQRYYEQYF
>TRBJ2-3|TRBV12-3/TRBV12-4|-|-
TGTGCCAGCAGTTTAAATGCCTTCGTTAGCACAGGTACGCAGTACTTT
CASSLNAFVSTGTQYF
>TRBJ1-1|TRBV14|many|-
TGTGCCAGCAGCCTCCCAGGGACGGTGAACACTGAAGCTTTCTTT
CASSLPGTVNTEAFF
>TRBJ1-1|TRBV6-6|many|-
TGTGCCAGCAGTTACGCCGCCTCAACTGAAGCTTTCTTT
CASSYAASTEAFF
>TRBJ1-2|TRBV11-1|-|-
TGTGCCAGCAGTTTGGACTCCGCCTACTATGGCTACACCTTC
CASSLDSAYYGYTF
>TRBJ2-1|TRBV7-3|-|-
TGTGCCAGCAGCTTAAACCCAGGGGACTACAATGAGCAGTTCTTC
CASSLNPGDYNEQFF
>TRBJ1-2|TRBV7-8|-|-
TGTGCCGGCAGTCATGGAGGGGAAGAGGAGGAGGGCTACACCTTC
CAGSHGGEEEEGYTF
>TRBJ2-3|TRBV16|-|-
TGTGCCAACAGCCAATCCATGGGCAGGAATACGCAGTATTTT
CANSQSMGRNTQYF
>TRBJ2-2|TRBV7-2|-|TRBD2
TGTGCCAGCAGCCAGGTAGCGGGAGTCCCCACCGGGGAGCTGTTTTTT
CASSQVAGVPTGELFF
>TRBJ1-4|TRBV7-9|-|-
TGTGCCAGCAGCTCACGGGACGGACGGACTAATGAAAAACTGTTTTTT
CASSSRDGRTNEKLFF
>TRBJ2-2|TRBV30|few|-
TGTGCCTGGAGTGTAGAGACAACGAACACCGGGGAGCTGTTTTTT
CAWSVETTNTGELFF
>TRBJ2-1|TRBV30|many|-
TGTGCCTGGCAATCAAACTATCGTTACAATGAGCAGTTCTTC
CAWQSNYRYNEQFF
>TRBJ2-7|TRBV19|-|TRBD1
TGTGCCAGTAGTCGGTCCTCAGGGGGAGCCTACGAGCAGTACTTC
CASSRSSGGAYEQYF